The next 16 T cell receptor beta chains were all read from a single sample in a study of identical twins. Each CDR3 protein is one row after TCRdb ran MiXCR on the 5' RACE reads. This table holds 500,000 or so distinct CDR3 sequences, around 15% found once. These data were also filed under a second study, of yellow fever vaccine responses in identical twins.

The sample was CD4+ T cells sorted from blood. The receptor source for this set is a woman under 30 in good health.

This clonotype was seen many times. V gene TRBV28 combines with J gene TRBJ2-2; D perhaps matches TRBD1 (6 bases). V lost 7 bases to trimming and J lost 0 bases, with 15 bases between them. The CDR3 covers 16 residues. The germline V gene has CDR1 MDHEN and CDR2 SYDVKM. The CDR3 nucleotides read TGTGCCAGCATACCCGTGGGACACCCGAACACCGGGGAGCTGTTTTTT. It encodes CASIPVGHPNTGELFF.

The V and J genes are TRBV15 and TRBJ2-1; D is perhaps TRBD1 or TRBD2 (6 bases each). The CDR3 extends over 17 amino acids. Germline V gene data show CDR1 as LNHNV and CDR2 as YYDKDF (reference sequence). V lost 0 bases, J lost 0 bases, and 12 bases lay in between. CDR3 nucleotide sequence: TGTGCCACCAGCAGAGATAAGGGGGGACTCTCCTACAATGAGCAGTTCTTC. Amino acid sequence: CATSRDKGGLSYNEQFF.

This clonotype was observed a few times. This chain's CDR3 is CSVDSGAHTDTQYF. CDR3 sequence (DNA): TGCAGCGTTGATTCAGGGGCGCACACAGATACGCAGTATTTT. The chain is built from TRBV29-1 and TRBJ2-3; a weak D match, TRBD1 (6 bases). Trimming shortened V by 3 bases and J by 2 bases, and 12 bases separated the two germline ends. There are 14 residues in the CDR3. Germline CDR1 SQVTM, CDR2 ANQGSEA.

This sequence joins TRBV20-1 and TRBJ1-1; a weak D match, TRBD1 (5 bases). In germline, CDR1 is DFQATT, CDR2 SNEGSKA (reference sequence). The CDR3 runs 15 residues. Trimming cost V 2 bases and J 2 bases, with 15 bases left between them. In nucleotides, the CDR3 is TGCAGTGCTAGAAATCTACAGGAGAGTAACACTGAAGCTTTCTTT. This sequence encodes CSARNLQESNTEAFF.

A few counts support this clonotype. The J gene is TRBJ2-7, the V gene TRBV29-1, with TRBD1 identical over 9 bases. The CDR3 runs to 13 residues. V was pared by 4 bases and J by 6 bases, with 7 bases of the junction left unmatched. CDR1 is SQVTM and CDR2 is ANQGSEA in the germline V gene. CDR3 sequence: CSVGTGVRVEQYF. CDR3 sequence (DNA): TGCAGCGTTGGGACAGGGGTCCGAGTCGAGCAGTACTTC.

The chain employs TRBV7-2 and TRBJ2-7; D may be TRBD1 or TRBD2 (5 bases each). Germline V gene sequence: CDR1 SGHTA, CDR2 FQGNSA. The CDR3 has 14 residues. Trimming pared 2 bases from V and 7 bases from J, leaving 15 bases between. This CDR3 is CASSLFTVWGEQYF. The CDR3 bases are TGTGCCAGCAGCTTATTTACAGTCTGGGGGGAGCAGTACTTC.

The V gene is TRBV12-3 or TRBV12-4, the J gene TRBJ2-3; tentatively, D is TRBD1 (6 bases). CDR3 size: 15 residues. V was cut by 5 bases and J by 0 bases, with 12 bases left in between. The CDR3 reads CASSRSTGSTDTQYF. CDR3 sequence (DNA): TGTGCCAGCAGTCGGTCGACAGGTAGCACAGATACGCAGTATTTT.

CDR3 DNA: TGTGCCAGCAGCTTAGTTGGTCATAACACCGGGGAGCTGTTTTTT. Translated, it gives CASSLVGHNTGELFF. This chain uses TRBV7-9 with TRBJ2-2; D is ambiguous. Germline loops: CDR1 SEHNR, CDR2 FQNEAQ (reference sequence). V dropped 1 base and J dropped 2 bases, with 8 bases sitting between them. This CDR3 spans 15 amino acids. The full variable domain, rest sourced from reference TRBV7-9 and TRBJ2-2, is DTGVSQNPRHKITKRGQNVTFRCDPISEHNRLYWYRQTLGQGPEFLTYFQNEAQLEKSRLLSDRFSAERPKGSFSTLEIQRTEQGDSAMYLCASSLVGHNTGELFFGEGSRLTVL.

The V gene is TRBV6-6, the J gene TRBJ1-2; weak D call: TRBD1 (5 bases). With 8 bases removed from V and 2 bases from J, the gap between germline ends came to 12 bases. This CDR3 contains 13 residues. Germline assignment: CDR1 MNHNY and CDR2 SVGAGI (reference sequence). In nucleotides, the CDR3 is TGTGCCAGCCACTCGGGGCAAAACTATGGCTACACCTTC. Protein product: CASHSGQNYGYTF.

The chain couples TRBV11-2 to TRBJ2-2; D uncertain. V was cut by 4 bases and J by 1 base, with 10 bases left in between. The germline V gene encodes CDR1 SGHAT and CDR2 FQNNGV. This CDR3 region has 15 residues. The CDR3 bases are TGTGCCAGCAGCTCCCCCCCCAGGAACACCGGGGAGCTGTTTTTT. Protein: CASSSPPRNTGELFF.

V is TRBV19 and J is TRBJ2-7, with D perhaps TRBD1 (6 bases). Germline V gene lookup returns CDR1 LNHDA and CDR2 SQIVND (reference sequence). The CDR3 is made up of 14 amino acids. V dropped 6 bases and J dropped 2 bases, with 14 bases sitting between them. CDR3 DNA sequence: TGTGCCAGTAGCCCACTACAGGGACCCTACGAGCAGTACTTC. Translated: CASSPLQGPYEQYF.

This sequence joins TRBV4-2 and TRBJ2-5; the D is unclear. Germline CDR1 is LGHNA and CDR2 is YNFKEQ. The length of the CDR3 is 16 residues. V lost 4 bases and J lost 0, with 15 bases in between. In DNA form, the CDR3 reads TGTGCCAGCAGCCCCCGGGCCCTAACGTACCAAGAGACCCAGTACTTC. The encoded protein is CASSPRALTYQETQYF.

CDR3 bases: TGCGCCAGCAGCTTGGGGGGACTAGCGGAGCATACGCAGTATTTT. Amino acid sequence: CASSLGGLAEHTQYF. The rearrangement joins TRBV5-1 to TRBJ2-3, with 11 bases matching TRBD2. The germline V gene has CDR1 SGHRS and CDR2 YFSETQ. The V and J ends lost 0 bases and 7 bases, in that order; junction bases with no gene match: 4. This CDR3 has 15 amino acids.

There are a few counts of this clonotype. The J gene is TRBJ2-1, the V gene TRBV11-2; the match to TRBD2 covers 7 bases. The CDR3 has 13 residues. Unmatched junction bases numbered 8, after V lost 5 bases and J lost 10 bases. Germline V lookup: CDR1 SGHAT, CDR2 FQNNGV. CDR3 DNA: TGTGCCAGCAGCCCATTCCTACTAGCGGAGCAGTTCTTC. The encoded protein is CASSPFLLAEQFF.

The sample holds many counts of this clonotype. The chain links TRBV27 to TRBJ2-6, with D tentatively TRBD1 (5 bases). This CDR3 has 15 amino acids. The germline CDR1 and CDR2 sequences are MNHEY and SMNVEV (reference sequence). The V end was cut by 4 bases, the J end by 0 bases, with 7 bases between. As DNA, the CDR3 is TGTGCCAGCAGTTCAGGGTTCTCTGGGGCCAACGTCCTGACTTTC. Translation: CASSSGFSGANVLTF.

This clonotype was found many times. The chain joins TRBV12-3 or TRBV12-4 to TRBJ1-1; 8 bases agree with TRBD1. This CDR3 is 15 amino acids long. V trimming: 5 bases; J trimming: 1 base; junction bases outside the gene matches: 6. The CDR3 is CASSGRQGWNTEAFF. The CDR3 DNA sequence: TGTGCCAGCAGTGGCCGACAGGGGTGGAACACTGAAGCTTTCTTT.